This T cell receptor beta chain is from a study of blood T cell repertoires in COVID-19. Looking at the study overall: Samples of COVID-19 (acute and convalescent) were obtained from the United States, Italy and Spain.

The repertoire was sequenced with immunoSEQ multiplex PCR; TCRdb's copy has only in-frame clones and lacks some. Of hundreds of thousands of clones in the sample, about 90% are singletons; the top ten hold around 3.3%. This CDR3 has 19 residues. Germline V gives CDR1 SNHLY, CDR2 FYNNEI. V dropped 4 bases and J dropped 4; count of bases not matched to a gene: 16. The V and J genes are TRBV2 and TRBJ2-1, with 10 positions matching TRBD1. The TCR was taken from a woman younger than 35 who had recovered from COVID-19. The material sequenced was peripheral blood. The CDR3 reads CASSVPGTGDWAQYNEQFF. DNA for the CDR3: TGTGCCAGCAGTGTCCCCGGGACAGGGGATTGGGCCCAATACAATGAGCAGTTCTTC. The full variable domain, in which reference TRBV2 and TRBJ2-1 provide the parts outside the CDR3, is EPEVTQTPSHQVTQMGQEVILRCVPISNHLYFYWYRQILGQKVEFLVSFYNNEISEKSEIFDDQFSVERPDGSNFTLKIRSTKLEDSAMYFCASSVPGTGDWAQYNEQFFGPGTRLTVL.